This T cell receptor beta chain comes out of a study of cytomegalovirus exposure and HLA in healthy donors. Researchers ran the PCR with 60 Vbeta and 13 Jbeta primers. Assay: immunoSEQ multiplex PCR; the TCRdb copy retains only in-frame clones and omits some. The data show around 110,000 clones, about 80% seen once. Germline trimming cut 5 bases from V and 3 bases from J; bases unmatched to any gene: 12. This CDR3 comprises 16 residues. Germline values: CDR1 SEHNR, CDR2 FQNEAQ (reference sequence). The chain combines TRBV7-9 with TRBJ2-5, with TRBD1 matching over 7 bases. The sequenced sample consisted of PBMCs. This clonotype was obtained from a man aged 25 to 40 in good health and CMV-seropositive. The DNA of the CDR3 is TGTGCCAGCAGCCCCCGGACAGGAGTCAAAGAAGAGACCCAGTACTTC. As protein: CASSPRTGVKEETQYF.